This T cell receptor (beta chain) is drawn from a study of T-cell memory formation after mild COVID-19. In the study overall: TCR clusters showed largely donor specificity. Findings and limits, study-wide: Clones that contracted from day 15 to 85 had balanced CD4/CD8; later expanders were CD4+ biased.

V was trimmed by 2 bases and J by 1 base, leaving 13 bases between them. The V gene's germline CDR1 is DFQATT and CDR2 SNEGSKA (reference sequence). The CDR3 extends over 15 amino acids. On this clonotype itself: Its cognate antigen is unknown.

5'RACE with constant-segment primers built TCRalpha and TCRbeta cDNA libraries with UMIs. One entry per CDR3 protein, called by TCRdb with MiXCR from the 5' RACE reads. The sample contains about 540,000 distinct CDR3 sequences, about a fifth of which appear only once. The sample comprised PBMCs or a T cell subset sorted from them (not recorded which). The receptor was derived from an adult woman who had mild COVID-19 (a few samples of this study predate the infection). Cell type and time point are not known. This chain connects TRBV20-1 to TRBJ2-3; D is ambiguous. The CDR3, as DNA: TGCAGTGCTAGATCCCAACACGATCGCACAGATACGCAGTATTTT. Protein: CSARSQHDRTDTQYF.